The rows below give T cell receptor beta chains drawn from one sample of a study of T cells in Graves' hyperthyroidism and ophthalmopathy. TCRdb reprocessed the multiplex PCR reads with MiXCR, giving one entry per CDR3 protein. The sample holds a few hundred thousand distinct CDR3 sequences, 15% to 19% seen once. The sample comprised blood. All receptors come from a woman aged 30 to 39 with Graves' hyperthyroidism. The CDR3 runs from the conserved cysteine through the conserved F or W. The D gene is left open where the match is weak. Size tells how often a clone was seen (once, few, many) or the class of an expanded clone, and some rows leave it out.

TRBJ2-3 TRBV27 NA NA CASRGGVTDTQYF TGTGCCAGTCGAGGGGGAGTAACAGATACGCAGTATTTT
TRBJ2-1 TRBV6-1 many TRBD2 CASTERRTSGRSEQFF TGTGCCAGCACCGAAAGACGGACTAGCGGGAGATCTGAGCAGTTCTTC
TRBJ2-5 TRBV20-1 many TRBD1 CSAPPLGGEETQYF TGCAGTGCTCCGCCTCTAGGGGGCGAAGAGACCCAGTACTTC
TRBJ2-3 TRBV7-8 NA NA CASSQKWTSGTGGADTQYF TGTGCCAGCAGCCAAAAGTGGACTAGCGGGACAGGGGGGGCAGATACGCAGTATTTT
TRBJ1-5 TRBV7-9 many TRBD1 CASSTSGTDGVHQPQHF TGTGCCAGCAGCACAAGTGGGACAGACGGGGTGCATCAGCCCCAGCATTTT
TRBJ2-2 TRBV7-2 NA TRBD2 CASSVRTSGVSTGELFF TGTGCCAGCAGCGTCCGGACTAGCGGGGTTAGCACCGGGGAGCTGTTTTTT
TRBJ1-1 TRBV7-9 few NA CASSQTIGDTEAFF TGTGCCAGCAGCCAAACGATCGGGGACACTGAAGCTTTCTTT
TRBJ2-1 TRBV6-5 few TRBD2 CASSYEELAGDPGYNEQFF TGTGCCAGCAGTTACGAGGAGCTAGCGGGAGATCCGGGATACAATGAGCAGTTCTTC
TRBJ1-3 TRBV20-1 few NA CSARDATSGPGNTIYF TGCAGTGCTAGAGATGCTACCTCAGGTCCTGGAAACACCATATATTTT
TRBJ2-1 TRBV20-1 few TRBD2 CSASSAGVSRAGQFF TGCAGTGCTAGTTCGGCGGGAGTATCACGAGCAGGGCAGTTCTTC
TRBJ1-2 TRBV11-2 many NA CASSLSAGANYGYTF TGTGCCAGCAGCTTATCGGCGGGGGCCAACTATGGCTACACCTTC
TRBJ1-5 TRBV20-1 NA NA CSASKGDQPQHF TGCAGTGCTAGTAAGGGGGATCAGCCCCAGCATTTT
TRBJ2-2 TRBV20-1 NA NA CSARGRETGELFF TGCAGTGCTAGAGGTCGGGAGACCGGGGAGCTGTTTTTT
TRBJ2-7 TRBV5-1 many TRBD1 CASSLVGTGRIEQYF TGCGCCAGCAGCTTGGTCGGGACAGGGCGGATCGAGCAGTACTTC
TRBJ2-3 TRBV30 NA NA CAGRRALGSDTQYF TGTGCCGGGAGACGGGCCTTAGGGTCAGATACGCAGTATTTT
TRBJ2-1 TRBV7-9 few TRBD2 CASSSLAGGDHEQSF TGTGCCAGCAGCTCTCTAGCGGGGGGGGATCATGAGCAGTCCTTC
TRBJ2-5 TRBV29-1 many NA CSVPQTGPQYF TGCAGCGTTCCACAGACGGGACCCCAGTACTTC
TRBJ2-3 TRBV19 few NA CASSDPGTYTDTQYF TGTGCCAGTAGTGACCCCGGGACTTACACAGATACGCAGTATTTT
TRBJ1-3 TRBV5-1 NA TRBD1 CASSGGQGNTIYF TGCGCCAGCAGCGGGGGACAGGGAAACACCATATATTTT
TRBJ2-7 TRBV6-2/TRBV6-3 NA NA CASRGYPAYEQYF TGTGCCAGCAGGGGCTACCCCGCCTACGAGCAGTACTTC
TRBJ1-3 TRBV29-1 NA TRBD1 CSVEGTGGSSGNTIYF TGCAGCGTTGAAGGGACAGGAGGAAGCTCTGGAAACACCATATATTTT
TRBJ2-3 TRBV20-1 NA TRBD2 CSARDSQTSGSPDTQYF TGCAGTGCTAGAGATTCGCAAACTAGCGGGAGTCCAGATACGCAGTATTTT
TRBJ2-2 TRBV27 many TRBD1 CASKDRANTGELFF TGTGCCAGCAAAGACAGGGCGAACACCGGGGAGCTGTTTTTT
TRBJ2-1 TRBV6-6 NA TRBD2 CASSYSSGRRNEQFF TGTGCCAGCAGTTACTCTAGCGGGAGAAGAAATGAGCAGTTCTTC
TRBJ2-1 TRBV11-3 many NA CASSLDGGRLTNEQFF TGTGCCAGCAGCTTAGATGGTGGGAGGCTCACCAATGAGCAGTTCTTC
TRBJ2-2 TRBV5-1 NA TRBD2 CASSFGLAPNTGELFF TGCGCCAGCAGCTTTGGACTAGCGCCGAACACCGGGGAGCTGTTTTTT
TRBJ1-2 TRBV7-2 many NA CASSARTVNYGYTF TGTGCCAGCAGCGCTCGGACAGTTAACTATGGCTACACCTTC
TRBJ1-5 TRBV18 many TRBD1 CASSPVGTASNQPQHF TGTGCCAGCTCACCGGTAGGGACAGCTAGCAATCAGCCCCAGCATTTT
TRBJ1-3 TRBV19 NA TRBD1 CASFDRGKPGNTIYF TGTGCCAGTTTTGACAGGGGGAAGCCCGGAAACACCATATATTTT
TRBJ1-5 TRBV19 NA NA CASRPNPDSSSNQPQHF TGTGCCAGTAGACCTAACCCGGACAGCTCCTCCAATCAGCCCCAGCATTTT
TRBJ2-1 TRBV12-3/TRBV12-4 many NA CASSGARGGSYNEQFF TGTGCCAGCAGTGGCGCCAGGGGCGGGAGTTACAATGAGCAGTTCTTC
TRBJ2-1 TRBV20-1 few NA CSARDPRSNEQFF TGCAGTGCTAGAGACCCTAGGAGCAATGAGCAGTTCTTC
TRBJ2-7 TRBV20-1 many TRBD2 CSATSGTSGGVGYEQYF TGCAGTGCCACGTCCGGGACTAGCGGAGGAGTTGGGTACGAGCAGTACTTC
TRBJ1-1 TRBV10-1 many NA CASSWGLNTEAFF TGCGCCAGCAGTTGGGGCCTGAACACTGAAGCTTTCTTT
TRBJ2-7 TRBV3-1 many TRBD2 CASSQSKWASGSYEQYF TGTGCCAGCAGCCAAAGCAAGTGGGCTAGCGGCTCCTACGAGCAGTACTTC
TRBJ1-3 TRBV6-5 many NA CASSYGQSGNTIYF TGTGCCAGCAGTTACGGACAGTCCGGAAACACCATATATTTT
TRBJ2-1 TRBV7-2 many TRBD2 CASSATGTSGYNEQFF TGTGCCAGCAGCGCCACCGGGACTAGCGGCTACAATGAGCAGTTCTTC
TRBJ1-1 TRBV5-5 many NA CASSSTGRGGTEAFF TGTGCCAGCAGCTCTACGGGGAGGGGTGGCACTGAAGCTTTCTTT
TRBJ1-3 TRBV4-1 NA NA CASSQDISPGNTIYF TGCGCCAGCAGCCAAGATATCTCTCCTGGAAACACCATATATTTT
TRBJ2-1 TRBV5-1 many NA CASSSSWSSYNEQFF TGCGCCAGCAGCAGCAGTTGGAGCTCCTACAATGAGCAGTTCTTC
TRBJ2-1 TRBV20-1 NA NA CSAEEPLATEQFF TGCAGTGCCGAAGAACCCCTAGCTACTGAGCAGTTCTTC
TRBJ2-5 TRBV24-1 NA NA CATSDRAGSQETQYF TGTGCCACCAGTGATCGGGCGGGTTCCCAAGAGACCCAGTACTTC
TRBJ2-6 TRBV18 NA TRBD1 CASSLQGYSGANVLTF TGTGCCAGCTCGCTACAGGGGTACTCTGGGGCCAACGTCCTGACTTTC
TRBJ1-1 TRBV9 NA NA CASSEEGANTEAFF TGTGCCAGCAGCGAGGAGGGCGCGAACACTGAAGCTTTCTTT
TRBJ2-1 TRBV2 many TRBD2 CASRLAGFDEQFF TGTGCCAGCAGACTAGCGGGTTTTGATGAGCAGTTCTTC
TRBJ1-2 TRBV6-1 many TRBD1 CASRRTGGGYGYTF TGTGCCAGCAGGCGGACAGGGGGAGGCTATGGCTACACCTTC
TRBJ1-5 TRBV6-1 many NA CASRPSGRGASNQPQHF TGTGCCAGCAGACCATCCGGCCGGGGAGCCAGCAATCAGCCCCAGCATTTT
TRBJ2-3 TRBV29-1 few NA CSVGVNTRADTQYF TGCAGCGTTGGCGTTAACACGCGGGCAGATACGCAGTATTTT
TRBJ2-1 TRBV4-1 many TRBD2 CASSQGSSSSGRVYNEQFF TGCGCCAGCAGCCAAGGGAGCTCTTCAAGCGGGAGGGTGTACAATGAGCAGTTCTTC
TRBJ2-7 TRBV29-1 few TRBD1 CSVELQGVASSYEQYF TGCAGCGTTGAACTCCAGGGGGTTGCAAGCTCCTACGAGCAGTACTTC
TRBJ2-1 TRBV30 many NA CAWSVSSSNEQFF TGTGCCTGGAGTGTCTCGTCTAGCAATGAGCAGTTCTTC
TRBJ2-1 TRBV5-1 few NA CASRAGTPPYNEQFF TGCGCCAGCAGGGCCGGGACTCCCCCCTACAATGAGCAGTTCTTC
TRBJ2-1 TRBV14 many NA CASSQGLSRSYNEQFF TGTGCCAGCAGCCAAGGGCTATCCCGCTCCTACAATGAGCAGTTCTTC
TRBJ2-5 TRBV11-3 NA NA CASSPSRGGGETQYF TGTGCCAGCAGTCCCTCCCGGGGAGGTGGAGAGACCCAGTACTTC
TRBJ2-7 TRBV20-1 many TRBD2 CSASPAGGTYEQYF TGCAGTGCTAGCCCCGCGGGAGGAACCTACGAGCAGTACTTC